One sample yielded the 8 T cell receptor beta chains listed below, sequenced in a study of cytomegalovirus exposure and HLA in healthy donors. Both 60 Vbeta primers and 13 Jbeta primers went into the PCR. Libraries were prepared by immunoSEQ multiplex PCR; TCRdb keeps only in-frame clonotypes and omits some of them. The sample includes about 120,000 clones, around 82% of them seen just once. The material sequenced was PBMCs. These receptors all stem from a woman aged 25 to 39 in good health and CMV-seropositive.

This clone was observed a handful of times. This rearrangement joins TRBV19 to TRBJ2-3; 7 bases are a match to TRBD1. The CDR3 is 17 residues long. Germline CDR1 LNHDA, CDR2 SQIVND (reference sequence). J was trimmed by 0 bases and V by 7 bases; bases with no gene match: 13. The CDR3 loop reads CASTLRGDRDSTDTQYF. The DNA of the CDR3 is TGTGCCAGTACCCTAAGGGGCGACAGGGACAGCACAGATACGCAGTATTTT. The full variable domain, rest sourced from reference TRBV19 and TRBJ2-3, is DGGITQSPKYLFRKEGQNVTLSCEQNLNHDAMYWYRQDPGQGLRLIYYSQIVNDFQKGDIAEGYSVSREKKESFPLTVTSAQKNPTAFYLCASTLRGDRDSTDTQYFGPGTRLTVL.

The V and J genes are TRBV5-1 and TRBJ2-1; no clear D gene. The CDR3 has 14 amino acids. Germline V gene data show CDR1 as SGHRS and CDR2 as YFSETQ. Trimming removed 1 base at V and 5 bases at J, with 10 bases between. CDR3 in DNA: TGCGCCAGCAGCTTGCACGGAGACGACAATGAGCAGTTCTTC. Residues: CASSLHGDDNEQFF.

The rearrangement links TRBV28 to TRBJ2-7, with 10 nucleotides matching TRBD1. The CDR3 totals 15 residues. J gave up 2 bases and V 6 bases, and 7 bases lay outside the gene matches. Germline lookup yields CDR1 MDHEN and CDR2 SYDVKM. Written as DNA, the CDR3 is TGTGCCAGCAGCCCCACCGGGACAGGGGCCTACGAGCAGTACTTC. It specifies CASSPTGTGAYEQYF.

This clone was counted between two and nine times. J is TRBJ1-1 and V is TRBV5-4, with 7 bases fitting TRBD1. Germline-derived CDR1 and CDR2 are SGHNT and YYREEE (reference sequence). CDR3 length: 15 residues. Germline trimming cut 6 bases from V and 0 bases from J; bases unmatched to any gene: 8. The CDR3 is CASKLEGALNTEAFF. The CDR3, as DNA: TGTGCCAGCAAATTAGAGGGGGCTTTGAACACTGAAGCTTTCTTT. Full variable domain (rest looked up from reference TRBV5-4 and TRBJ1-1): ETGVTQSPTHLIKTRGQQVTLRCSSQSGHNTVSWYQQALGQGPQFIFQYYREEENGRGNFPPRFSGLQFPNYSSELNVNALELDDSALYLCASKLEGALNTEAFFGQGTRLTVV.

The genes are TRBV10-2 and TRBJ1-6, with a tentative D call TRBD1 (6 bases). The length of the CDR3 is 12 residues. The V gene lost 2 bases and the J gene lost 13 bases, with 9 bases spanning the gap. Looked up from germline, CDR1 is WSHSY and CDR2 is SAAADI. The CDR3 is CASSETQGPLHF. In DNA, the CDR3 is TGCGCCAGCAGTGAGACCCAGGGGCCCCTCCACTTT.

The CDR3 nucleotides are TGTGCCATCAGTGGGTCGACTGCGTCCTACGAGCAGTACTTC. As protein: CAISGSTASYEQYF. The chain has TRBV10-3 and TRBJ2-7; D ambiguous. Trimming pared 4 bases from V and 1 base from J, leaving 11 bases between. CDR1 and CDR2 (germline): ENHRY, SYGVKD. The CDR3 has 14 amino acids.

The chain joins TRBV2 to TRBJ2-2; D is perhaps TRBD1 (5 bases). The CDR3 is made up of 15 amino acids. CDR1 and CDR2 (germline): SNHLY, FYNNEI. Trimming took 11 bases from V and 1 from J, leaving 17 bases between them. The CDR3 is CAASTGTVNTGELFF. The CDR3 nucleotides read TGTGCCGCCAGCACAGGAACTGTGAACACCGGGGAGCTGTTTTTT.

This chain joins TRBV28 and TRBJ2-1; TRBD1 agrees at 9 bases. Per germline, CDR1 MDHEN and CDR2 SYDVKM. There are 13 residues in the CDR3. The trim removed 10 bases at V and 9 bases at J, leaving 10 bases unmatched. The CDR3 spells CATQPGQGGEQFF. CDR3 nucleotides: TGTGCCACCCAACCGGGACAGGGAGGTGAGCAGTTCTTC.